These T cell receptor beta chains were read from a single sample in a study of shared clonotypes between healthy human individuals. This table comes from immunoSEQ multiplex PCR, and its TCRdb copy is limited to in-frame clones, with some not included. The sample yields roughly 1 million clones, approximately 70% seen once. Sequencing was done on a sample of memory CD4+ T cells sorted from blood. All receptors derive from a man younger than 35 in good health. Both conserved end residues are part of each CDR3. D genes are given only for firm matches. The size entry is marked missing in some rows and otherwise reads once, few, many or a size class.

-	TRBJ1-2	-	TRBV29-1	CSVEPLGQLANYGYTF	TGCAGCGTTGAACCCCTAGGACAGTTAGCTAACTATGGCTACACCTTC
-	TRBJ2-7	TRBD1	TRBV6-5	CASSYSGTGTYEQYF	TGTGCCAGCAGTTACTCGGGGACAGGAACCTACGAGCAGTACTTC
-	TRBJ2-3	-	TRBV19	CASSIDIGVRGTDTQYF	TGTGCCAGTAGTATAGATATCGGGGTCCGGGGCACAGATACGCAGTATTTT
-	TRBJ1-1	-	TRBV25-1	CASRPTGTSNTEAFF	TGTGCCAGCAGGCCTACCGGGACATCGAACACTGAAGCTTTCTTT
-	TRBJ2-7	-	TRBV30	CAWSVTRQGGEQYF	TGTGCCTGGAGTGTAACCCGACAGGGAGGCGAGCAGTACTTC
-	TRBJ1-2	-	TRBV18	CASSPPSTANYGYTF	TGTGCCAGCTCACCACCCTCCACAGCTAACTATGGCTACACCTTC
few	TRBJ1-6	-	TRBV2	CASRAWGGNSPLHF	TGTGCCAGCAGGGCCTGGGGGGGGAACTCACCCCTCCACTTT
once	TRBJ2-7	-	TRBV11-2	CASSRTQPGHEQYF	TGTGCCAGCAGCCGGACCCAGCCGGGTCACGAGCAGTACTTC
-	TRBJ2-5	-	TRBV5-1	CASTPGQQETQYF	TGCGCCAGCACCCCCGGACAGCAAGAGACCCAGTACTTC
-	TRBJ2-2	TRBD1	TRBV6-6	CASSLPTGGNTGELFF	TGTGCCAGCAGTTTGCCGACAGGGGGGAACACCGGGGAGCTGTTTTTT
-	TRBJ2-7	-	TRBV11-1	CASSFELSYEQYF	TGTGCCAGCAGCTTCGAGCTCTCCTACGAGCAGTACTTC
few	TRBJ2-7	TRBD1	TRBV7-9	CASSLEGARYEQYF	TGTGCCAGCAGCTTAGAGGGGGCTCGTTACGAGCAGTACTTC
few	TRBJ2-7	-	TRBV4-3	CASSQDGRGPYEQYF	TGCGCCAGCAGCCAAGATGGGAGGGGGCCCTACGAGCAGTACTTC
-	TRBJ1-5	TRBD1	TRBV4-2	CASSHGQGVNQPQHF	TGTGCCAGCAGCCACGGACAGGGGGTGAATCAGCCCCAGCATTTT
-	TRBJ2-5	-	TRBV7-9	CASRWDGAAETQYF	TGTGCCAGCAGGTGGGACGGGGCCGCAGAGACCCAGTACTTC
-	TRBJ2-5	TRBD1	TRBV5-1	CASSLFGTGQETQYF	TGCGCCAGCAGCTTATTCGGGACAGGGCAAGAGACCCAGTACTTC
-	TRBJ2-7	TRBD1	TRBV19	CASSPRQGEVEQYF	TGTGCCAGTAGTCCCCGACAGGGGGAAGTCGAGCAGTACTTC
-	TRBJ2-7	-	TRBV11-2	CASSLGLGATYEQYF	TGTGCCAGCAGCTTAGGTTTGGGGGCCACCTACGAGCAGTACTTC
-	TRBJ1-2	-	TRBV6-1	CASSEGRKYGYTF	TGTGCCAGCAGTGAAGGACGGAAGTATGGCTACACCTTC
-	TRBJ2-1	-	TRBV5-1	CASSPGLNHNNEQFF	TGCGCCAGCAGCCCCGGACTCAACCATAACAATGAGCAGTTCTTC
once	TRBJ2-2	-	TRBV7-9	CASSLEWNTGELFF	TGTGCCAGCAGCTTAGAATGGAACACCGGGGAGCTGTTTTTT
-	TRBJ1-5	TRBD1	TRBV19	CASSATGGNQPQHF	TGTGCCAGTAGTGCAACAGGGGGCAATCAGCCCCAGCATTTT
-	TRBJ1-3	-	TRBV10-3	CATSSPSSGNTIYF	TGTGCCACCTCGTCGCCCAGCTCTGGAAACACCATATATTTT
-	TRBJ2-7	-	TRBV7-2	CASRPGSSYEQYF	TGTGCCAGCAGGCCCGGGAGCTCCTACGAGCAGTACTTC
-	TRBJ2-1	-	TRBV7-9	CASSSTLLGVNEQFF	TGTGCCAGCAGCTCCACTTTATTAGGGGTGAATGAGCAGTTCTTC
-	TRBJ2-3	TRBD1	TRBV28	CASIPSAGGRDTQYF	TGTGCCAGCATCCCCTCGGCAGGGGGTAGAGATACGCAGTATTTT
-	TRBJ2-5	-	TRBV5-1	CASSLEGLDQETQYF	TGCGCCAGCAGCCTGGAAGGACTGGACCAAGAGACCCAGTACTTC
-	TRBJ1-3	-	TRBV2	CASSVSGTSGNTIYF	TGTGCCAGCAGTGTTTCGGGAACTTCTGGAAACACCATATATTTT
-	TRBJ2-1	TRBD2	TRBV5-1	CASSLVASGGNNEQFF	TGCGCCAGCAGCTTGGTCGCTAGCGGAGGTAACAATGAGCAGTTCTTC
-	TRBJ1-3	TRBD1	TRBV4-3	CASSQEPPGGSGNTIYF	TGCGCCAGCAGCCAAGAACCCCCAGGGGGCTCAGGAAACACCATATATTTT
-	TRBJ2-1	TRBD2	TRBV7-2	CASSPVGLAGTNEQFF	TGTGCCAGCAGCCCAGTGGGACTAGCGGGGACCAATGAGCAGTTCTTC
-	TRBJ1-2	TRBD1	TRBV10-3	CAISGGTGGSYGYTF	TGTGCCATCAGCGGGGGGACAGGGGGAAGCTATGGCTACACCTTC
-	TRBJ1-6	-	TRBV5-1	CASSGGQFDSPLHF	TGCGCCAGCAGCGGCGGACAGTTCGACTCACCCCTCCACTTT
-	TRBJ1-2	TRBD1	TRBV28	CASSLQGANTF	TGTGCCAGCAGTTTACAGGGGGCGAACACCTTC
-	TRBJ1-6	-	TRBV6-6	CASSNQGPRSPLHF	TGTGCCAGCAGTAATCAGGGGCCGAGGTCACCCCTCCACTTT
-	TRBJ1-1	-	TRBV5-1	CASSLEPGANTEAFF	TGCGCCAGCAGCTTGGAACCGGGAGCTAACACTGAAGCTTTCTTT
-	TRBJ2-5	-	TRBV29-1	CSVAGVDGETQYF	TGCAGCGTTGCGGGGGTCGATGGGGAGACCCAGTACTTC
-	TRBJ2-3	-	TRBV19	CASSIAGTDTQYF	TGTGCCAGTAGTATAGCAGGCACAGATACGCAGTATTTT
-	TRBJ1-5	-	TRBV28	CASGSNSNQPQHF	TGTGCCAGCGGCTCAAATAGCAATCAGCCCCAGCATTTT